These 5 T cell receptor beta chains were sequenced from one sample in a study of T cell clones after liver transplantation. Generated by immunoSEQ multiplex PCR, the TCRdb table keeps only in-frame clones and is missing some. The data show 18,000 or so clones, 80% to 90% seen once. Here the sequenced sample was CD8+ T cells from blood, taken 45 to 47 months after liver transplant. The source of these receptors is a human patient who received a liver transplant. Some of these T cells may belong to the graft donor.

The V and J genes are TRBV7-9 and TRBJ2-1; 7 positions match TRBD2. From germline, CDR1 is SEHNR and CDR2 FQNEAQ (reference sequence). This CDR3 comprises 15 residues. Trimming removed 0 bases from V and 4 bases from J; junction bases left unmatched: 3. CDR3 DNA: TGTGCCAGCAGCTTAGCCAGCGGGGAGTACAATGAGCAGTTCTTC. Residues: CASSLASGEYNEQFF. Filled out from reference TRBV7-9 and TRBJ2-1, the complete variable domain reads DTGVSQNPRHKITKRGQNVTFRCDPISEHNRLYWYRQTLGQGPEFLTYFQNEAQLEKSRLLSDRFSAERPKGSFSTLEIQRTEQGDSAMYLCASSLASGEYNEQFFGPGTRLTVL.

V and J are TRBV7-9 and TRBJ2-1; D is unclear. V lost 4 bases and J lost 9, with 7 bases in between. This CDR3 has 11 residues. The V gene's germline CDR1 is SEHNR and CDR2 FQNEAQ (reference sequence). The CDR3: CASSSLGEQFF. CDR3 DNA sequence: TGTGCCAGCAGCTCGTTGGGTGAGCAGTTCTTC.

This chain uses TRBV27 with TRBJ2-1, with a tentative D call TRBD1 (6 bases). The CDR3 is made up of 16 amino acids. V was pared by 0 bases and J by 0 bases, with 9 bases between. Germline loops: CDR1 MNHEY, CDR2 SMNVEV (reference sequence). The CDR3 DNA reads as TGTGCCAGCAGTTTATCGGACAGCAGCTCCTACAATGAGCAGTTCTTC. This gives the protein CASSLSDSSSYNEQFF.

CDR3 region: CASSLVPGDYEQYF. The CDR3 DNA reads as TGTGCCAGCAGCTTAGTCCCAGGGGACTACGAGCAGTACTTC. J is TRBJ2-7 and V is TRBV11-2, with a tentative D call TRBD1 (6 bases). Per germline, CDR1 SGHAT and CDR2 FQNNGV. This CDR3 is built from 14 residues. Trimming cost V 1 base and J 3 bases, with 10 bases left between them. Based on the CDR3 plus reference TRBV11-2 and TRBJ2-7, the full variable domain is EAGVAQSPRYKIIEKRQSVAFWCNPISGHATLYWYQQILGQGPKLLIQFQNNGVVDDSQLPKDRFSAERLKGVDSTLKIQPAKLEDSAVYLCASSLVPGDYEQYFGPGTRLTVT.

The V and J genes are TRBV4-1 and TRBJ2-1; 9 nucleotides align to TRBD2. V trimming: 5 bases; J trimming: 7 bases; junction bases outside the gene matches: 3. The CDR3 contains 13 residues. Germline values: CDR1 MGHRA, CDR2 YSYEKL. CDR3 in DNA: TGCGCCAGCAGCGCGGGAGGGCCGAATGAGCAGTTCTTC. It translates to CASSAGGPNEQFF.